One and the same sample provided the 20 T cell receptor beta chains below, sequenced in a study of PD-L1 blockade in urothelial cancer. Specified time point: peripheral blood 6 weeks after treatment start. The assay was immunoSEQ multiplex PCR, and TCRdb's table has in-frame clones only and misses some. The table shows 40,000 to 55,000 clones, with more than 75% occurring only once. Sequenced material: PBMCs, taken around atezolizumab (anti-PD-L1) treatment. The receptor set was obtained from a man aged 55 to 69 with urothelial cancer.

The chain is built from TRBV29-1 and TRBJ1-5; D possibly corresponds to TRBD1 (6 bases). Trimming took 3 bases from V and 7 from J, leaving 13 bases between them. The CDR3 length is 13 residues. Germline loops: CDR1 SQVTM, CDR2 ANQGSEA. The chain's CDR3 is CSVDRGPGQPQHF. The CDR3 DNA is TGCAGCGTTGACAGGGGCCCGGGACAGCCCCAGCATTTT.

In DNA, the CDR3 is TGTGCCAGCAGCTTAGGGGCTATCCAAACCTACGAGCAGTACTTC. This encodes CASSLGAIQTYEQYF. The V and J genes are TRBV7-2 and TRBJ2-7; no reliable D call. The V gene's germline CDR1 is SGHTA and CDR2 FQGNSA. V gave up 1 base and J gave up 2 bases, with 12 bases separating them. This CDR3 has 15 amino acids. The whole variable domain, remainder taken from reference TRBV7-2 and TRBJ2-7, is GAGVSQSPSNKVTEKGKDVELRCDPISGHTALYWYRQSLGQGLEFLIYFQGNSAPDKSGLPSDRFSAERTGGSVSTLTIQRTQQEDSAVYLCASSLGAIQTYEQYFGPGTRLTVT.

The genes are TRBV5-4 and TRBJ1-6; 11 nucleotides match TRBD1. This CDR3 region has 16 residues. Germline assignment: CDR1 SGHNT and CDR2 YYREEE (reference sequence). With V trimmed by 4 bases and J by 6 bases, 6 bases remained unmatched. The CDR3 coding sequence is TGTGCCAGCAGCCCCGGACAGGGGGCGGTTAATTCACCCCTCCACTTT. Its translation: CASSPGQGAVNSPLHF.

This clone came up once. The chain uses TRBV6-5 and TRBJ2-7; 11 nucleotides align to TRBD2. Unmatched junction bases numbered 3, after V lost 0 bases and J lost 2 bases. This CDR3 spans 16 amino acids. Germline lookup yields CDR1 MNHEY and CDR2 SVGAGI. The CDR3 protein is CASSYSTSGTPYEQYF. The CDR3 nucleotides read TGTGCCAGCAGTTACTCGACTAGCGGGACCCCCTACGAGCAGTACTTC.

CDR3 nucleotides: TGTGCCAGCAGCGTAGTTTCGGGACAGGGGTCTGGGGCCAACGTCCTGACTTTC. Translation: CASSVVSGQGSGANVLTF. This chain uses TRBV9 with TRBJ2-6, with 10 bases lining up with TRBD1. Trimming took 0 bases from V and 1 from J; bases not matched to a gene: 4. The CDR3 spans 18 residues. Germline values: CDR1 SGDLS, CDR2 YYNGEE.

The chain combines TRBV19 with TRBJ1-5; D is ambiguous. There are 15 residues in the CDR3. With 6 bases removed from V and 0 bases from J, the gap between germline ends came to 12 bases. In germline, CDR1 is LNHDA, CDR2 SQIVND (reference sequence). CDR3 nucleotide sequence: TGTGCCAGTAGGAATGATCCTAATAGCAATCAGCCCCAGCATTTT. Protein product: CASRNDPNSNQPQHF.

V and J are TRBV30 and TRBJ2-1; D call uncertain. Trimming stripped 2 bases from V and 3 bases from J, with 11 bases between. The CDR3 is made up of 14 amino acids. Germline-derived CDR1 and CDR2 are GTSNPN and SVGIG (reference sequence). CDR3 DNA: TGTGCCTGGAGTATACAGAGATACTACAATGAGCAGTTCTTC. Encoded protein: CAWSIQRYYNEQFF.

This rearrangement joins TRBV7-2 to TRBJ2-1; D remains ambiguous. CDR1 and CDR2 from the germline V gene are SGHTA and FQGNSA. Trimming left V 5 bases short and J 4 bases short, with 15 bases between. The CDR3 contains 15 residues. This CDR3 is CASSLHSNYYNEQFF. In DNA, the CDR3 is TGTGCCAGCAGCCTCCATAGTAATTATTACAATGAGCAGTTCTTC.

This clone was seen once. The chain couples TRBV5-4 to TRBJ2-5, with unresolved D. V was shortened by 4 bases and J by 4 bases, with 11 bases between the two germline ends. There are 13 residues in the CDR3. From germline, CDR1 is SGHNT and CDR2 YYREEE (reference sequence). CDR3 amino acids: CASSGKTPETQYF. In DNA, the CDR3 is TGTGCCAGCAGCGGAAAGACTCCAGAGACCCAGTACTTC.

In regard to this clone: Mismatch with germline at one junction end may stem from a read error. The gene calls are TRBV2 and TRBJ2-7; TRBD1 might be the D (5 bases). CDR1 SNHLY and CDR2 FYNNEI come from the germline V gene. This CDR3 contains 11 residues. CDR3 bases: TGTGCCAGCAGTGCAACAGGTGCCCAGGACTTC. Translated, it gives CASSATGAQDF.

The chain joins TRBV6-1 to TRBJ2-3; D is possibly TRBD2 (7 bases). The CDR3 has 17 residues. Trimming took 0 bases from V and 0 from J, leaving 13 bases between them. CDR1 is MNHNS and CDR2 is SASEGT in the germline V gene. This chain's CDR3 is CASSEAWGGSSTDTQYF. CDR3 DNA sequence: TGTGCCAGCAGTGAAGCGTGGGGGGGCTCTAGCACAGATACGCAGTATTTT.

This sequence joins TRBV4-2 and TRBJ2-5; 8 bases align to TRBD1. CDR1 and CDR2 (germline): LGHNA, YNFKEQ. CDR3 length equals 15 residues. V was pared by 5 bases and J by 4 bases, with 9 bases of the junction left unmatched. The CDR3 spells CASSYGTGGGETQYF. CDR3 in DNA: TGTGCCAGCAGCTATGGGACAGGAGGTGGAGAGACCCAGTACTTC.

The CDR3 here is CASSFAGGGLAGGGQTQYF. The CDR3, as DNA: TGTGCCAGTAGTTTCGCGGGGGGGGGACTAGCGGGAGGCGGACAGACCCAGTACTTC. The gene calls are TRBV19 and TRBJ2-5, with 15 bases matching TRBD2. This CDR3 is built from 19 residues. Germline V gene sequence: CDR1 LNHDA, CDR2 SQIVND (reference sequence). V shed 5 bases, J shed 6 bases, and the junction held 16 bases outside the gene matches.

This rearrangement joins TRBV5-1 to TRBJ1-5; D not certain. The V end was cut by 4 bases, the J end by 5 bases, with 13 bases between. The CDR3 covers 14 residues. Germline-derived CDR1 and CDR2 are SGHRS and YFSETQ. The CDR3 coding sequence is TGCGCCAGCAGCACCGGAGACCGGGATCAGCCCCAGCATTTT. It codes for CASSTGDRDQPQHF. The complete variable domain, with remaining parts taken from reference TRBV5-1 and TRBJ1-5, reads KAGVTQTPRYLIKTRGQQVTLSCSPISGHRSVSWYQQTPGQGLQFLFEYFSETQRNKGNFPGRFSGRQFSNSRSEMNVSTLELGDSALYLCASSTGDRDQPQHFGDGTRLSIL.

The chain carries TRBV5-1 and TRBJ2-2, with a weak D call TRBD1 (7 bases). With 4 bases removed from V and 6 bases from J, the gap between germline ends came to 16 bases. This CDR3 spans 15 amino acids. Germline CDR1 reads SGHRS; CDR2 reads YFSETQ. The CDR3 is CASSPTARGAGELFF. Here the CDR3 DNA reads TGCGCCAGCAGCCCGACCGCCAGGGGGGCCGGGGAGCTGTTTTTT.

The chain joins TRBV5-1 to TRBJ2-3; 7 bases align to TRBD2. The V segment lost 0 bases and the J segment 2 bases; nucleotides outside the gene matches: 6. CDR1 SGHRS and CDR2 YFSETQ come from the germline V gene. The CDR3 covers 16 residues. The CDR3 sequence: CASSLATTSPTDTQYF. The CDR3 DNA sequence: TGCGCCAGCAGCTTGGCTACGACTAGCCCCACAGATACGCAGTATTTT.

This clone was recorded only once. The genes are TRBV27 and TRBJ1-1; 8 positions agree with TRBD1. This CDR3 has 14 residues. The junction had 7 bases not matched to a gene; V was cut back by 6 bases and J by 4 bases. The germline gives CDR1 MNHEY, CDR2 SMNVEV (reference sequence). The CDR3 protein is CASRIQGVFTEAFF. Here the CDR3 DNA reads TGTGCCAGCAGAATACAGGGGGTGTTCACTGAAGCTTTCTTT.

The genes are TRBV28 and TRBJ1-2; no firm D call. The V gene's germline CDR1 is MDHEN and CDR2 SYDVKM. The CDR3 has 14 residues. The V and J ends lost 3 bases and 4 bases respectively, with 12 bases between them. The CDR3, as DNA: TGTGCCAGCAGTTTCCCCCGAGGGCCCTATGGCTACACCTTC. Amino acid sequence: CASSFPRGPYGYTF.

This clone showed up just once. The V call is TRBV18, the J call TRBJ2-6; tentative D call: TRBD1 (7 bases). Germline CDR1 and CDR2: KGHSH and LQKENI. Trimming left V 3 bases short and J 0 bases short, with 15 bases between. The CDR3 extends over 18 amino acids. In nucleotides, the CDR3 is TGTGCCAGCTCACCGGTAGGAGGGGGCCTCTCTGGGGCCAACGTCCTGACTTTC. It specifies CASSPVGGGLSGANVLTF.

In this sample, this clone turned up a few times. The chain combines TRBV7-2 with TRBJ2-7; D possibly corresponds to TRBD1 (6 bases). Germline-derived CDR1 and CDR2 are SGHTA and FQGNSA. There are 13 residues in the CDR3. The ends were cut back, 2 bases at V and 4 bases at J, with 9 bases in the middle. CDR3 sequence: CASSLRQVYEQYF. The CDR3 DNA reads as TGTGCCAGCAGCTTAAGACAGGTTTACGAGCAGTACTTC.